The rows below give T cell receptor beta chains drawn from one sample of a study of T cell repertoires in cytomegalovirus infection. TCRdb re-derived calls from the reads in MiXCR, one entry per CDR3 protein. The sample lists about 130,000 distinct CDR3 sequences; approximately 8.8% were seen once. Sequencing was carried out using PBMCs. Receptor source: a human donor in good health (CMV status not recorded). Some clones in this sample may be carry-over from other donors' samples. Both conserved end residues are part of each CDR3. The order of the fields is clone size, J gene, V gene, D gene, CDR3 DNA, CDR3 protein. The D gene is left open where the match is weak. Expanded clones get a size class; other rows say once, few or many, or leave the size out.

many | TRBJ1-2 | TRBV20-1 | - | TGCAGTGCTTCTGACAGGTTTAACTATGGCTACACCTTC | CSASDRFNYGYTF
- | TRBJ2-5 | TRBV20-1 | - | TGCAGTGCTAGATCCGACCGTGCGTGGGAGACCCAGTACTTC | CSARSDRAWETQYF
many | TRBJ1-5 | TRBV19 | TRBD1 | TGTGCCAGTAGTGAAGGGACAGGGTCTAATCAGCCCCAGCATTTT | CASSEGTGSNQPQHF
few | TRBJ2-7 | TRBV15 | - | TGTGCCACCAGCAGAGAAGGGTACGAGCAGTACTTC | CATSREGYEQYF
many | TRBJ1-1 | TRBV7-9 | - | TGTGCCAGCAGCCTAGTTGGGACACCGACCCAGAACACTGAAGCTTTCTTT | CASSLVGTPTQNTEAFF
few | TRBJ2-5 | TRBV28 | - | TGTGCCAGCAGTTTAGGGAACAGAATACGCCAAGAGACCCAGTACTTC | CASSLGNRIRQETQYF
few | TRBJ1-1 | TRBV20-1 | TRBD1 | TGCAGTGCTACCCCAGGGGGGAGGAACACTGAAGCTTTCTTT | CSATPGGRNTEAFF
many | TRBJ2-1 | TRBV20-1 | TRBD2 | TGCAGTGCTAGAACCGGGACTAGCGCTTACAATGAGCAGTTCTTC | CSARTGTSAYNEQFF
many | TRBJ2-3 | TRBV28 | TRBD2 | TGTGCCAGCAGCCAGACTAGCGGGCGCACAGATACGCAGTATTTT | CASSQTSGRTDTQYF
many | TRBJ1-1 | TRBV2 | TRBD1 | TGTGCCAGCAGGGCCCGGGACAGGGGCGATACTGAAGCTTTCTTT | CASRARDRGDTEAFF
many | TRBJ2-1 | TRBV2 | TRBD1 | TGTGCCAGCAGTAGGTTCACCCAGGGGGCGTCCTACAATGAGCAGTTCTTC | CASSRFTQGASYNEQFF
- | TRBJ2-1 | TRBV29-1 | - | TGCAGCGTTGATGGCAGGGAAGGGAAATACAATGAGCAGTTCTTC | CSVDGREGKYNEQFF
many | TRBJ1-4 | TRBV28 | - | TGTGCCAGCAGTTTACCCGGGGCCATTAATGAAAAACTGTTTTTT | CASSLPGAINEKLFF
- | TRBJ2-1 | TRBV20-1 | TRBD2 | TGCAGTGCTTCTGGGGGAGGCGGACTAGCGGGTCCCAATGAGCAGTTCTTC | CSASGGGGLAGPNEQFF
- | TRBJ1-1 | TRBV2 | - | TGTGCCAGCAGCTCAAGTAGGAACACTGAAGCTTTCTTT | CASSSSRNTEAFF
- | TRBJ2-5 | TRBV20-1 | TRBD2 | TGCAGTGCTAGACTACTAGCGGGGGGGCAGCGCCAAGAGACCCAGTACTTC | CSARLLAGGQRQETQYF
- | TRBJ1-4 | TRBV14 | - | TGTGCCAGCGGTCCCGAGAGGATAGATGAAAAACTGTTTTTT | CASGPERIDEKLFF
many | TRBJ1-1 | TRBV6-5 | - | TGTGCCAGCAGTTACTCCGTCCGCGAAAGAGGCGCTGAAGCTTTCTTT | CASSYSVRERGAEAFF
many | TRBJ2-7 | TRBV7-8 | - | TGTGCCAGCAGCTCAAGGGACCGGACGGTGAACTACGAGCAGTACTTC | CASSSRDRTVNYEQYF
many | TRBJ2-5 | TRBV12-3/TRBV12-4 | - | TGTGCCAGCAGTTTACGCGGAGAGACCCAGTACTTC | CASSLRGETQYF
many | TRBJ1-5 | TRBV2 | TRBD1 | TGTGCCAGCAGTATCGACAGGGAGAGCAATCAGCCCCAGCATTTT | CASSIDRESNQPQHF
many | TRBJ2-1 | TRBV5-4 | - | TGTGCCAGCAGCTTGTATCCATCAGGCCAATTAGCCTACAATGAGCAGTTCTTC | CASSLYPSGQLAYNEQFF
many | TRBJ2-2 | TRBV14 | - | TGTGCCAGCAGCCAAGATAGAGGACGCCTTACCGGGGAGCTGTTTTTT | CASSQDRGRLTGELFF
many | TRBJ2-7 | TRBV7-8 | - | TGTGCCAGCGGCACCTTGCTGGGACTTCCTTACGAGCAGTACTTC | CASGTLLGLPYEQYF
many | TRBJ2-1 | TRBV19 | - | TGTGCCAGTAGTATAGAGGACTCCAATGAGCAGTTCTTC | CASSIEDSNEQFF
few | TRBJ1-6 | TRBV15 | - | TGTGCCACCAGCAGACCTACTGGACAGAATAATTCACCCCTCCACTTT | CATSRPTGQNNSPLHF
- | TRBJ1-2 | TRBV15 | TRBD1 | TGTGCCACCACCAAAACCTCCCAACGGGACAGTCACTATGGCTACACCTTC | CATTKTSQRDSHYGYTF
many | TRBJ2-7 | TRBV6-1 | TRBD1 | TGTGCCAGCACCTCGGGGACAGGGGTTCTCTACGAGCAGTACTTC | CASTSGTGVLYEQYF
many | TRBJ1-1 | TRBV5-5 | - | TGTGCCAGCGAGCCCGGACACCTGAACACTGAAGCTTTCTTT | CASEPGHLNTEAFF
few | TRBJ2-7 | TRBV14 | - | TGTGCCAGCAGCCACAGATCCCTCAACTCCTACGAGCAGTACTTC | CASSHRSLNSYEQYF
many | TRBJ1-6 | TRBV7-9 | - | TGTGCCAGCAGCTTAGCGACGGGAGTTTCGAATTCACCCCTCCACTTT | CASSLATGVSNSPLHF
many | TRBJ1-1 | TRBV3-1 | - | TGTGCCAGCAGCCAAGAAGGGTTCACTGAAGCTTTCTTT | CASSQEGFTEAFF
many | TRBJ2-3 | TRBV12-3/TRBV12-4 | TRBD2 | TGTGCCAGCAGTGACGGGACTATAAGCACAGATACGCAGTATTTT | CASSDGTISTDTQYF
- | TRBJ2-2 | TRBV15 | TRBD1 | TGTGCCACCCGGACAGGCAACACCGGGGAGCTGTTTTTT | CATRTGNTGELFF
few | TRBJ1-2 | TRBV6-5 | - | TGTGCCAGCAGTTACTTAGACCCTAACTATGGCTACACCTTC | CASSYLDPNYGYTF
many | TRBJ1-1 | TRBV11-2 | - | TGTGCCAGCAGCCCGAACGGGGGGAAGAACACTGAAGCTTTCTTT | CASSPNGGKNTEAFF
few | TRBJ1-5 | TRBV20-1 | - | TGCAGTGCTAGAACAGGGTCGGGGGGTTATAGCAATCAGCCCCAGCATTTT | CSARTGSGGYSNQPQHF
many | TRBJ2-1 | TRBV12-3/TRBV12-4 | - | TGTGCCAGCAGTTTTCAGAATGAGCAGTTCTTC | CASSFQNEQFF
few | TRBJ1-1 | TRBV28 | - | TGTGCCAGCAGGTCCCCGGGCAGAGGGAACACTGAAGCTTTCTTT | CASRSPGRGNTEAFF
many | TRBJ1-1 | TRBV15 | TRBD1 | TGTGCCACCAGCAGAGTCCTTTCAGGGGGCTATGGTGAAGCTTTCTTT | CATSRVLSGGYGEAFF
few | TRBJ2-3 | TRBV9 | - | TGTGCCAGCAGCGTAGTGGCGGATACGCAGTATTTT | CASSVVADTQYF
- | TRBJ2-7 | TRBV11-2 | TRBD1 | TGTGCCAGCAGCTTCGGGACAGGGATTACCTACGAGCAGTACTTC | CASSFGTGITYEQYF
- | TRBJ2-7 | TRBV3-1 | - | TGTGCCAGCAGACGAGGACAGACGATGGGAGAGCAGTACTTC | CASRRGQTMGEQYF
- | TRBJ2-1 | TRBV15 | TRBD2 | TGTGCCACCAGCAGCCCAGATGTGCAGGGCGGGAGGGCCTACAATGAGCAGTTCTTC | CATSSPDVQGGRAYNEQFF
many | TRBJ2-5 | TRBV6-5 | TRBD1 | TGTGCCAGCAGTTTCTACAGGGGGTCATCAGTTGGAGAGACCCAGTACTTC | CASSFYRGSSVGETQYF
many | TRBJ1-1 | TRBV7-2 | - | TGTGCCAGCAGCATGTGGGCAGGGATGAGCACTGAAGCTTTCTTT | CASSMWAGMSTEAFF
many | TRBJ2-3 | TRBV12-3/TRBV12-4 | TRBD2 | TGTGCCAGCAGCCCCGGGACTAGGAGTACAGATACGCAGTATTTT | CASSPGTRSTDTQYF
many | TRBJ1-2 | TRBV27 | - | TGTGCCAGCAGTCTATCGGGGAACTATGGCTACACCTTC | CASSLSGNYGYTF
many | TRBJ1-2 | TRBV7-9 | TRBD1 | TGTGCCAGCAGCGTAGACGGGACAGGTGGCTACACCTTC | CASSVDGTGGYTF
many | TRBJ1-3 | TRBV6-5 | - | TGTGCCAGCACCTACAGAGCGGGGTTCTTCGGAAACACCATATATTTT | CASTYRAGFFGNTIYF
many | TRBJ1-5 | TRBV19 | - | TGTGCCAGTAGTAGGGCGGGGCAGCCCCAGCATTTT | CASSRAGQPQHF
- | TRBJ2-4 | TRBV20-1 | - | TGCAGTGCACCGGACGGATTAGCCAAAAACATTCAGTACTTC | CSAPDGLAKNIQYF
- | TRBJ2-1 | TRBV20-1 | - | TGCAGTGCCAGACCGGGACCCAATGAGCAGTTCTTC | CSARPGPNEQFF
few | TRBJ1-2 | TRBV28 | - | TGTGCCAGCAATGAGCAGGGTGATCCTAACTATGGCTACACCTTC | CASNEQGDPNYGYTF
few | TRBJ1-5 | TRBV20-1 | - | TGCAGTGCTAATGGCCAGATTAGCAATCAGCCCCAGCATTTT | CSANGQISNQPQHF